This record looks at one T cell receptor beta chain sequence and its context. This clonotype was seen more than once but under ten times. This clone's antigen is unknown. No base qualities exist here, and no much larger clone lies one base off it. Ficoll-Paque density gradient centrifugation was the method used to isolate PBMCs. This sample is part of a study of T-cell memory formation after mild COVID-19 (dated by TCRdb to about 2021). Regarding the complete study: TCR sequence clusters from the two donors were found to be largely donor specific. In a couple of donors, T-cell clones that expanded and contracted after mild COVID-19 were tracked by sequencing TCRalpha and TCRbeta repertoires over time. Two young, previously healthy adult volunteers, one female and one male, were included in the cohort. Results the study describes overall, beyond this receptor: The detection of some responding clones in pre-infection memory suggests that pre-existing cross-reactive memory T cells joined the SARS-CoV-2 response. Contracting CD4+ clones were located mainly in the CM and EM memory subsets, whereas CD8+ clones were found to be enriched in EMRA. The second-wave clones that peaked on day 37 were not confirmed to be SARS-CoV-2 specific. Only a couple of mild cases were covered in the study, and larger cohorts including severe cases with pre-infection samples were considered necessary. Clones that contracted from day 15 to 85 showed balanced CD4/CD8 phenotypes, whereas a second wave of clones that expanded from day 15 to 37 leaned towards CD4+.

The sequencing machine was an Illumina NovaSeq 6000. TCRalpha and TCRbeta cDNA libraries were built by 5'RACE with constant-segment primers, adding sample barcodes and unique molecular identifiers. RNA was extracted from every sample with Trizol reagent. Libraries were amplified in two PCR steps, with a second sample barcode and Illumina TruSeq adapters added in the second step. Sequencing of the libraries was done on an Illumina NovaSeq, producing 2 x 150 bp paired-end reads. Per the authors' processing: Demultiplexing of reads and collapsing into UMI-guided consensus sequences were performed with migec v1.2.7. Using mixcr v2.1.11, UMI consensuses were aligned to TRA and TRB V and J templates and then assembled into clonotypes. Expanded or contracted clonotypes were those called significant by both edgeR and NoisET, with noise models trained on biological replicates. For edgeR calls, a false discovery rate-adjusted p below 0.01 and a log2 fold-change threshold of 1 were applied. As an exploratory analysis of dynamics, max-normalized trajectories of the 1000 most abundant clonotypes were examined by PCA with hierarchical clustering. The CD4 or CD8 phenotype of responding clones was assigned using the separately sequenced CD4+ and CD8+ repertoires. In TCRdb, the public reads were trimmed at Q25 with fastp and aligned with MiXCR, with productive beta chains retained. Every CDR3 protein is listed once, alongside the most common genes and DNA of its rows. The V and J calls reflect TCRdb's pipeline rather than the authors' work. The sample table lists around 190,000 distinct CDR3 sequences, around a sixth of them with a count of one. The ten most abundant clones make up roughly 3.9% of the sample.

The CDR3 sequence holds 15 residues, the cysteine and phenylalanine included. The kept DNA is CDR3 alone, 45 bases in frame from the first base. Via the germline V gene (reference sequence), CDR1 is SEHNR and CDR2 FQNEAQ. From V the trimming removes 5 bases and from J it removes 1 base, while the gene matches leave 4 bases of the junction unaccounted for. This clonotype was sampled from a man younger than 35 who had mild COVID-19 (a few samples of this study predate the infection). The sample titles of this study are shuffled in the database, so cell type and time point are left out; the donor was told from shared clones. Input material: PBMCs or a T cell subset sorted from them (not recorded which). The chain couples TRBV7-9 to TRBJ1-1, with 10 junctional bases fitting TRBD1. In nucleotide form, the sequence is TGTGCCAGCAGCCCAGGGACAGGGGCGAACACTGAAGCTTTCTTT. Translated, it reads CASSPGTGANTEAFF.